The entry below describes one T cell receptor (beta chain). Its antigen remains unidentified. The data were taken from a study of EBV T-cell therapy then PD-1 blockade in nasopharyngeal carcinoma. Treatment noted: AdE1-LMPpoly-expanded autologous EBV-specific T-cell therapy followed by anti-PD-1 nivolumab. Measured with immunoSEQ multiplex PCR; TCRdb has only the in-frame clones, and not every one. Among approximately 25,000 clones, approximately 80% were seen once, and the ten largest hold 25% to 35%. The CDR3 spans 15 residues. The germline V gene has CDR1 PRHDT and CDR2 FYEKMQ (reference sequence). V gave up 3 bases and J gave up 2 bases; unmatched junction bases: 5.

This clonotype originated in a man aged 35-49 years with nasopharyngeal carcinoma. Sequences were derived from CD8+ T cells from blood, sampled at roughly day 67 from a patient whose treatment included autologous EBV-specific T cells and nivolumab. This chain joins TRBV13 and TRBJ2-3, with 7 bases aligning to TRBD1. The CDR3 spells CASSFWDSSTDTQYF. DNA for the CDR3: TGTGCCAGCAGCTTCTGGGACAGCTCCACAGATACGCAGTATTTT.